These 27 T cell receptor beta chains came from one sample sequenced in a study of radiotherapy plus CTLA-4 blockade in lung cancer. Produced via immunoSEQ multiplex PCR; TCRdb's table is partial and in-frame only. The data hold more than 25,000 clones, with approximately 81% observed a single time. The sample in question was peripheral blood, obtained from a patient treated with radiotherapy plus ipilimumab. All receptors derive from a human donor with non-small cell lung cancer that progressed on radiotherapy plus ipilimumab.

The chain couples TRBV7-9 to TRBJ1-4; no clear D. Germline V lookup: CDR1 SEHNR, CDR2 FQNEAQ (reference sequence). The CDR3 covers 14 residues. The V end was cut by 5 bases, the J end by 3 bases, with 10 bases between. CDR3 sequence (DNA): TGTGCCAGCAGCCTGGGATCGTCTAATGAAAAACTGTTTTTT. Translating it yields CASSLGSSNEKLFF.

V is TRBV6-6 and J is TRBJ2-1; TRBD1 might be the D (5 bases). V was cut by 5 bases and J by 8 bases, with 10 bases left in between. CDR1 is MNHNY and CDR2 is SVGAGI in the germline V gene (reference sequence). CDR3 length: 12 amino acids. As DNA, the CDR3 is TGTGCCAGCAGTATACTGGGGCATGAGCAGTTCTTC. Its translation is CASSILGHEQFF.

The V and J genes are TRBV28 and TRBJ2-5; D could derive from TRBD1 or TRBD2 (5 bases each). Germline-derived CDR1 and CDR2 are MDHEN and SYDVKM. The CDR3 contains 15 residues. V lost 4 bases to trimming and J lost 5 bases, with 17 bases between them. The CDR3 loop reads CASSSPGRGEETQYF. CDR3 DNA sequence: TGTGCCAGCAGTTCCCCGGGACGGGGAGAGGAGACCCAGTACTTC.

As regards this clone: The same CDR3 can be traced to other DNA sequences in this sample. The chain uses TRBV13 and TRBJ2-5, with D hard to call. The ends were cut back, 3 bases at V and 3 bases at J, with 8 bases in the middle. The CDR3 covers 13 residues. Germline CDR1 reads PRHDT; CDR2 reads FYEKMQ (reference sequence). The CDR3 sequence: CASSLAGKETQYF. The CDR3 DNA follows: TGTGCCAGCAGCTTGGCTGGAAAAGAGACCCAGTACTTC.

This chain joins TRBV25-1 and TRBJ2-5, with 9 bases identical to TRBD1. The CDR3 loop spans 17 amino acids. J gave up 1 base and V 6 bases, and 12 bases lay outside the gene matches. Germline CDR1 is MGHDK and CDR2 is SYGVNS. Here the CDR3 reads CASRASRDRVPQETQYF. CDR3 DNA: TGTGCCAGCAGAGCCTCGCGGGACAGGGTTCCCCAAGAGACCCAGTACTTC. The whole variable domain, filled in from reference TRBV25-1 and TRBJ2-5, reads EADIYQTPRYLVIGTGKKITLECSQTMGHDKMYWYQQDPGMELHLIHYSYGVNSTEKGDLSSESTVSRIRTEHFPLTLESARPSHTSQYLCASRASRDRVPQETQYFGPGTRLLVL.

The J gene is TRBJ2-7, the V gene TRBV6-5, with 8 bases aligning to TRBD1. J lost 6 bases, V lost 2 bases, and 6 bases had no gene match. Germline-derived CDR1 and CDR2 are MNHEY and SVGAGI. This CDR3 is built from 14 residues. The CDR3 sequence is CASSYGSGGTEQYF. The CDR3 bases are TGTGCCAGCAGTTACGGTTCAGGGGGCACCGAGCAGTACTTC.

Note on this clone: The same CDR3 also results from other DNA sequences found in this sample. This chain joins TRBV18 and TRBJ2-1; TRBD2 matches 7 bases. This CDR3 has 16 residues. V was pared by 0 bases and J by 0 bases, with 2 bases of the junction left unmatched. The germline gives CDR1 KGHSH, CDR2 LQKENI. The CDR3 is CASSPPGGSSYNEQFF. DNA for the CDR3: TGTGCCAGCTCACCACCGGGCGGGAGCTCCTACAATGAGCAGTTCTTC. The full variable domain, with the rest looked up from reference TRBV18 and TRBJ2-1, is NAGVMQNPRHLVRRRGQEARLRCSPMKGHSHVYWYRQLPEEGLKFMVYLQKENIIDESGMPKERFSAEFPKEGPSILRIQQVVRGDSAAYFCASSPPGGSSYNEQFFGPGTRLTVL.

The J gene is TRBJ2-1, the V gene TRBV28; TRBD2 matches at 9 bases. The V and J ends lost 3 bases and 5 bases, in that order; junction bases with no gene match: 8. This CDR3 region has 16 residues. Germline CDR1 and CDR2: MDHEN and SYDVKM. CDR3 amino acids: CASSFSSGGLDNEQFF. The CDR3 DNA reads TGTGCCAGCAGTTTTAGTAGCGGGGGTTTGGACAATGAGCAGTTCTTC.

For the CDR3, the DNA is TGTGCCAGCAGTGAAGCGCTGGCCGGGGAGCTGTTTTTT. This translates into CASSEALAGELFF. The rearrangement links TRBV6-1 to TRBJ2-2; D uncertain. The V end was cut by 0 bases, the J end by 6 bases, with 5 bases between. The CDR3 runs 13 residues. CDR1 and CDR2 from the germline V gene are MNHNS and SASEGT.

V and J are TRBV18 and TRBJ2-2; perhaps TRBD2 as D (6 bases). The CDR3 consists of 15 residues. CDR1 is KGHSH, CDR2 LQKENI, per germline. V lost 2 bases and J 6 bases, leaving 13 bases between the germline ends. The CDR3 coding sequence is TGTGCCAGCTCACCAACGGGGGATCCGGCCGGGGAGCTGTTTTTT. Encoded protein: CASSPTGDPAGELFF.

This chain connects TRBV4-1 to TRBJ2-1; possibly TRBD1 or TRBD2 for D (5 bases each). Germline lookup yields CDR1 MGHRA and CDR2 YSYEKL. Trimming took off 0 bases at V and 4 bases at J, with 16 bases between the two ends. The CDR3 has 17 residues. CDR3 nucleotides: TGCGCCAGCAGCCAAGACGGGGCGGTAGTTCCGTACAATGAGCAGTTCTTC. Translation gives CASSQDGAVVPYNEQFF.

CDR3 amino acids: CASSVDGRPTGELFF. The CDR3 DNA reads as TGTGCCAGCAGCGTAGACGGACGGCCTACCGGGGAGCTGTTTTTT. The chain couples TRBV9 to TRBJ2-2; no reliable D call. V was pared by 0 bases and J by 5 bases, with 11 bases between. In germline, CDR1 is SGDLS, CDR2 YYNGEE. The CDR3 sequence is 15 residues long.

V gene TRBV18 combines with J gene TRBJ1-4; 10 bases line up with TRBD1. The CDR3 sequence is 15 residues long. Per the germline V gene, CDR1 is KGHSH and CDR2 is LQKENI. The V and J ends lost 2 bases and 7 bases, in that order; junction bases with no gene match: 4. CDR3 DNA: TGTGCCAGCTCACCAAGGACAGGGGGAGGTGAAAAACTGTTTTTT. It is translated as CASSPRTGGGEKLFF.

CDR3 protein: CASSPRDSITQYF. CDR3 nucleotide sequence: TGTGCCAGTAGTCCCCGGGACTCCATCACGCAGTATTTT. The genes are TRBV19 and TRBJ2-3; TRBD2 is a possible D gene (6 bases). The CDR3 has 13 residues. V was cut by 5 bases and J by 9 bases, with 15 bases left in between. CDR1 and CDR2 from the germline V gene are LNHDA and SQIVND (reference sequence).

Here the CDR3 DNA reads TGCGCCAGCAGCCAAATACCGGGTGGTTCCGCAACTAATGAAAAACTGTTTTTT. This gives the protein CASSQIPGGSATNEKLFF. V is TRBV4-3 and J is TRBJ1-4; D is unresolved. Trimming took off 2 bases at V and 0 bases at J, with 16 bases between the two ends. The length of the CDR3 is 18 residues. The germline V gene encodes CDR1 LGHNA and CDR2 YSLEER.

The chain joins TRBV27 to TRBJ2-1; 11 nucleotides match TRBD2. Germline trimming cut 6 bases from V and 4 bases from J; bases unmatched to any gene: 5. The CDR3 covers 15 residues. Germline CDR1 reads MNHEY; CDR2 reads SMNVEV (reference sequence). In nucleotides, the CDR3 is TGTGCCAGCAGGCCGGGACTAGCGGCTTACAATGAGCAGTTCTTC. This translates into CASRPGLAAYNEQFF.

This chain links TRBV6-1 with TRBJ1-5; D is possibly TRBD1 (5 bases). The CDR3 runs to 14 residues. Germline CDR1 is MNHNS and CDR2 is SASEGT. With 6 bases removed from V and 3 bases from J, the gap between germline ends came to 12 bases. The CDR3 sequence: CASRTGGNNQPQHF. For the CDR3, the DNA is TGTGCCAGCAGAACAGGCGGCAACAATCAGCCCCAGCATTTT.

V and J are TRBV10-2 and TRBJ1-5; D gene unclear. CDR1 is WSHSY and CDR2 is SAAADI in the germline V gene. The CDR3 consists of 13 residues. The V end lost 4 bases, the J end lost 7 bases, and 11 bases lay between the germline ends. The DNA for the CDR3 is TGCGCCAGCAGTGGGCAGATGGGCCAGCCCCAGCATTTT. Its translation is CASSGQMGQPQHF.

The chain joins TRBV18 to TRBJ2-4; TRBD2 aligns across 11 bases. Germline values: CDR1 KGHSH, CDR2 LQKENI. V was clipped by 0 bases and J by 1 base; unmatched bases: 2. This CDR3 contains 17 residues. Here the CDR3 reads CASSPPSSGGAKNIQYF. CDR3 bases: TGTGCCAGCTCACCACCGTCTAGCGGGGGGGCCAAAAACATTCAGTACTTC.

The chain is built from TRBV18 and TRBJ2-5; no firm D call. Germline V gene sequence: CDR1 KGHSH, CDR2 LQKENI. The CDR3 length is 14 residues. With 6 bases removed from V and 1 base from J, the gap between germline ends came to 12 bases. The CDR3 sequence is CASSDKGPQETQYF. The CDR3 DNA follows: TGTGCCAGCTCGGATAAGGGCCCCCAAGAGACCCAGTACTTC.

V and J are TRBV4-1 and TRBJ1-2; D is possibly TRBD1 (5 bases). Germline-derived CDR1 and CDR2 are MGHRA and YSYEKL. V lost 4 bases to trimming and J lost 3 bases, with 12 bases between them. CDR3 length: 14 residues. CDR3 region: CASSPQGFDYGYTF. CDR3 bases: TGCGCCAGCAGCCCCCAGGGATTCGACTATGGCTACACCTTC.

J is TRBJ1-6 and V is TRBV4-1; 8 bases are a match to TRBD1. The trim removed 4 bases at V and 8 bases at J, leaving 4 bases unmatched. From germline, CDR1 is MGHRA and CDR2 YSYEKL. CDR3 size: 14 residues. The chain's CDR3 is CASSPGTGDSPLHF. The CDR3 region has the DNA TGCGCCAGCAGCCCCGGGACAGGAGATTCACCCCTCCACTTT.

V is TRBV27 and J is TRBJ1-2; tentative D call: TRBD1 (6 bases). V lost 7 bases and J 7 bases, leaving 19 bases between the germline ends. Germline V gene lookup returns CDR1 MNHEY and CDR2 SMNVEV (reference sequence). CDR3 size: 14 residues. For the CDR3, the DNA is TGTGCCAGCAAAAAAACAGGGTTTTTAACTGGCTACACCTTC. The encoded protein is CASKKTGFLTGYTF.

The J gene is TRBJ2-5, the V gene TRBV28, with D perhaps matching TRBD1 or TRBD2 (5 bases each). This CDR3 has 13 amino acids. V shed 7 bases and J shed 4 bases, with 13 bases lying between them. Germline-derived CDR1 and CDR2 are MDHEN and SYDVKM. This chain's CDR3 is CASTPRDLETQYF. CDR3 DNA sequence: TGTGCCAGCACCCCCCGGGACCTAGAGACCCAGTACTTC.

The rearrangement uses TRBV5-1 and TRBJ2-1, with D possibly TRBD2 on 6 matching bases. Trimming took 6 bases from V and 4 from J, leaving 11 bases between them. This CDR3 contains 13 residues. CDR1 is SGHRS, CDR2 YFSETQ, per germline. The CDR3 DNA reads TGCGCCAGCAAGGCGGGAAGGTACAATGAGCAGTTCTTC. Protein product: CASKAGRYNEQFF.

The chain employs TRBV7-8 and TRBJ1-1, with D perhaps matching TRBD1 (5 bases). Trimming removed 3 bases at V and 10 bases at J, with 15 bases between. Germline V CDR1 and CDR2: SGHVS, FQNEAQ. This CDR3 region has 13 residues. CDR3 protein: CASSFSGSSGAFF. The CDR3 DNA reads TGTGCCAGCAGCTTCTCAGGGTCCTCAGGAGCTTTCTTT.

The V and J genes are TRBV2 and TRBJ1-2; D is possibly TRBD1 (6 bases). The CDR3 runs 16 residues. Germline V gives CDR1 SNHLY, CDR2 FYNNEI. Trimming cost V 0 bases and J 2 bases, with 13 bases left between them. CDR3 amino acids: CASSEAQTGWNYGYTF. The CDR3 DNA is TGTGCCAGCAGTGAAGCGCAGACAGGTTGGAACTATGGCTACACCTTC.